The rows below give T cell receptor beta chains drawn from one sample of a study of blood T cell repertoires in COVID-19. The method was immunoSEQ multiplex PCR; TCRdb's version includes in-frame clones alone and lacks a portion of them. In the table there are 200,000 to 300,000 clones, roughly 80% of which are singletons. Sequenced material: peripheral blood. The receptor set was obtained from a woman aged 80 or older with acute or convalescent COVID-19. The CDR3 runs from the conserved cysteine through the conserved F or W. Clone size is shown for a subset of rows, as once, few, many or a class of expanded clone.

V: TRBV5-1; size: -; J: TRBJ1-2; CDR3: CASSLVRGTGVSGYTF
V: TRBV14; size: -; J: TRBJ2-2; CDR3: CASSGWQGGTGELFF
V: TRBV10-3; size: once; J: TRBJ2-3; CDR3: CAISMTHRTDTQYF
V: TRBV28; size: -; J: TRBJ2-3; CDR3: CASTGTDTQYF
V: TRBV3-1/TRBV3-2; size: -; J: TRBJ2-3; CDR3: CASSRGQPSTDTQYF
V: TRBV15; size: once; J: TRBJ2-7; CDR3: CATSRDPSDEQYF
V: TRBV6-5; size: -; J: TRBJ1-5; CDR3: CASSDAWGSNQPQHF
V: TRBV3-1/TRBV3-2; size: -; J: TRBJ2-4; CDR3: CASREGGKNIQYF
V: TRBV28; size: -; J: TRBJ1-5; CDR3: CASSFPGIGSNQPQHF
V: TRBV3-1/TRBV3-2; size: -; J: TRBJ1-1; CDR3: CASSHSAAGEAFF
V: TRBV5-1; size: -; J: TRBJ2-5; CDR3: CASSLGVTSGGETQYF
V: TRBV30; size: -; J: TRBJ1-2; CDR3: CAWTLQYGYTF
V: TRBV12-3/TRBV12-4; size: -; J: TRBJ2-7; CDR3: CASSRATGYEQYF
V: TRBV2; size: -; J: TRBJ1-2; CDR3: CASSEFLRWGYTF
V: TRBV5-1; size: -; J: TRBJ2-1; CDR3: CASTKGEPHNEQFF
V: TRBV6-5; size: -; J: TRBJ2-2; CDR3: CASSYGGVRGTGELFF
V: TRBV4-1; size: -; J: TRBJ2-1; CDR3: CASSRGQGVYNEQFF
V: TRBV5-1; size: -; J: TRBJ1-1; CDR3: CASSWEPQGRTEAFF
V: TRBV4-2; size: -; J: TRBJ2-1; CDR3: CASSQVLAGVYNEQFF
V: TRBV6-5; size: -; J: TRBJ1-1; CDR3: CASSFDTRSTEAFF